Listed below are T cell receptor beta chains from one sample, sequenced in a study of T cells in Graves' hyperthyroidism and ophthalmopathy. One entry per CDR3 protein results from TCRdb running MiXCR on the multiplex PCR reads. The sample has about 580,000 distinct CDR3 sequences, about 15% seen once. The specimen sequenced was blood. The source is a woman aged 25-40 years with Graves' hyperthyroidism that later progressed to Graves' ophthalmopathy. Both conserved end residues are part of each CDR3. Each record gives: J gene, clone size, V gene, D gene, CDR3 protein, CDR3 DNA. A D gene is named only where the DNA matches it firmly. Only part of the rows carry a size: once, few, many, or a class if the clone is expanded.

j_gene: TRBJ2-4; abundance: many; v_gene: TRBV9; d_gene: -; CDR3aa: CASSAGGIQYF; CDR3nt: TGTGCCAGCAGCGCAGGAGGCATTCAGTACTTC
j_gene: TRBJ1-6; abundance: -; v_gene: TRBV28; d_gene: -; CDR3aa: CASSAPATRRNSPLHF; CDR3nt: TGTGCCAGCAGTGCCCCAGCGACAAGGAGGAATTCACCCCTCCACTTT
j_gene: TRBJ2-1; abundance: many; v_gene: TRBV20-1; d_gene: TRBD2; CDR3aa: CSARLAGERNEQFF; CDR3nt: TGCAGTGCTAGACTAGCGGGAGAGCGGAATGAGCAGTTCTTC
j_gene: TRBJ2-7; abundance: many; v_gene: TRBV5-1; d_gene: TRBD1; CDR3aa: CASSWTGSSYEQYF; CDR3nt: TGCGCCAGCAGCTGGACAGGGAGCTCCTACGAGCAGTACTTC
j_gene: TRBJ1-1; abundance: few; v_gene: TRBV20-1; d_gene: -; CDR3aa: CSAGGGWWDTEAFF; CDR3nt: TGCAGTGCTGGTGGGGGTTGGTGGGACACTGAAGCTTTCTTT
j_gene: TRBJ2-7; abundance: many; v_gene: TRBV12-3/TRBV12-4; d_gene: -; CDR3aa: CASSSTSHEQYF; CDR3nt: TGTGCCAGCAGTTCTACTAGTCACGAGCAGTACTTC
j_gene: TRBJ1-5; abundance: -; v_gene: TRBV7-9; d_gene: TRBD1; CDR3aa: CASSPPGGDQPQHF; CDR3nt: TGTGCCAGCAGCCCTCCAGGGGGGGATCAGCCCCAGCATTTT
j_gene: TRBJ1-6; abundance: few; v_gene: TRBV4-1; d_gene: -; CDR3aa: CASSQVPGEYSPLHF; CDR3nt: TGCGCCAGCAGCCAAGTCCCAGGGGAGTACTCACCCCTCCACTTT
j_gene: TRBJ2-7; abundance: few; v_gene: TRBV27; d_gene: TRBD2; CDR3aa: CASSSRTSGWQDEQYF; CDR3nt: TGTGCCAGCAGTTCTAGGACTAGCGGGTGGCAGGACGAGCAGTACTTC
j_gene: TRBJ1-1; abundance: many; v_gene: TRBV20-1; d_gene: -; CDR3aa: CSASHPWGNTEAFF; CDR3nt: TGCAGTGCTAGCCACCCCTGGGGGAACACTGAAGCTTTCTTT
j_gene: TRBJ1-4; abundance: -; v_gene: TRBV4-1; d_gene: -; CDR3aa: CASSQGQGLGEKLFF; CDR3nt: TGCGCCAGCAGCCAAGGGCAGGGACTAGGGGAAAAACTGTTTTTT
j_gene: TRBJ1-5; abundance: -; v_gene: TRBV4-1; d_gene: -; CDR3aa: CASSQERQGPYSNQPQHF; CDR3nt: TGCGCCAGCAGCCAAGAACGTCAGGGCCCTTATAGCAATCAGCCCCAGCATTTT
j_gene: TRBJ1-5; abundance: -; v_gene: TRBV19; d_gene: -; CDR3aa: CASSIEWTEHQPQHF; CDR3nt: TGTGCCAGTAGTATAGAGTGGACAGAGCATCAGCCCCAGCATTTT
j_gene: TRBJ2-7; abundance: few; v_gene: TRBV6-2/TRBV6-3; d_gene: -; CDR3aa: CASSWRTWQNEQYF; CDR3nt: TGTGCCAGCAGTTGGCGGACTTGGCAAAACGAGCAGTACTTC
j_gene: TRBJ2-7; abundance: -; v_gene: TRBV4-1; d_gene: -; CDR3aa: CASSQGDGFSSEQYF; CDR3nt: TGCGCCAGCAGCCAAGGGGACGGATTCTCGAGCGAGCAGTACTTC
j_gene: TRBJ1-2; abundance: many; v_gene: TRBV12-5; d_gene: -; CDR3aa: CASGLVLQHGYTF; CDR3nt: TGTGCTAGTGGTTTGGTGCTCCAACATGGCTACACCTTC
j_gene: TRBJ2-3; abundance: few; v_gene: TRBV6-2/TRBV6-3; d_gene: -; CDR3aa: CASSYGKDSTDTQYF; CDR3nt: TGTGCCAGCAGTTACGGGAAGGATAGCACAGATACGCAGTATTTT